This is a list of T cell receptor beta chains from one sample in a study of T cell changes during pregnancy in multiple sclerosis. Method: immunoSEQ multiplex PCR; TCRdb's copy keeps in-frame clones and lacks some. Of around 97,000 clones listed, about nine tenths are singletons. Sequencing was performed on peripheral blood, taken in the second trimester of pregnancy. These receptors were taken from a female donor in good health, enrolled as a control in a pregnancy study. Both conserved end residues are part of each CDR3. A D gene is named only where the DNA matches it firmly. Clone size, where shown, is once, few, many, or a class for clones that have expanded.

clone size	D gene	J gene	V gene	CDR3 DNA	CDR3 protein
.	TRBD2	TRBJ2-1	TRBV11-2	TGTGCCAGCCTCAGACTAGCGGGAGGGGCGATGGACAATGAGCAGTTCTTC	CASLRLAGGAMDNEQFF
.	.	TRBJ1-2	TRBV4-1	TGCGCCAGCAGCCAAGATAGGGAGGGGCTAGGCTATGGCTACACCTTC	CASSQDREGLGYGYTF
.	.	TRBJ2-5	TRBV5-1	TGCGCCAGCAGCTCCGGGGTGAAGGCTCGGGAGACCCAGTACTTC	CASSSGVKARETQYF
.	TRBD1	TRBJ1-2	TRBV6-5	TGTGCCAGCAGTTTCGGACAGGGGGCGGATTATGGCTACACCTTC	CASSFGQGADYGYTF
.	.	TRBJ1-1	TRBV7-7	TGTGCCAGCAGCCGCACGATCCGGGACACAGAAGCTTTCTTT	CASSRTIRDTEAFF
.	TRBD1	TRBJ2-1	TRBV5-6	TGTGCCAGCAGTTTTGGTACAGGGGTGTACAATGAGCAGTTCTTC	CASSFGTGVYNEQFF
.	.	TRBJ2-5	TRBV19	TGTGCCAGTAGTATAGGCAGGGTTGGGGAGACCCAGTACTTC	CASSIGRVGETQYF
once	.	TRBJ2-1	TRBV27	TGTGCCAGCAGTCTATCTAAGAGGAATGAGCAGTTCTTC	CASSLSKRNEQFF
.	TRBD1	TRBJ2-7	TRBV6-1	TGTGCCAGCAAGCCTAGGCAGGGGGCTTGGTACGAGCAGTACTTC	CASKPRQGAWYEQYF
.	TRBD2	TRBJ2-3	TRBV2	TGTGCCAGCAGTCCTCTAAGGGAAGGGGCGGGGGATACAGATACGCAGTATTTT	CASSPLREGAGDTDTQYF
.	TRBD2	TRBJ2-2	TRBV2	TGTGCCAGCAACAAACAAACCGGGAGGACCGGGGAGCTGTTTTTT	CASNKQTGRTGELFF
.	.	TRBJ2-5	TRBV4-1	TGCGCCAGCAGCCCCACCGGAAGGGGGATAGAGACCCAGTACTTC	CASSPTGRGIETQYF
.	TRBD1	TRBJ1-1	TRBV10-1	TGCGCCACCCGGGGACAGCCGAACACTGAAGCTTTCTTT	CATRGQPNTEAFF